Listed below are T cell receptor beta chains from one sample, sequenced in a study of blood T cell repertoires in COVID-19. Generated by immunoSEQ multiplex PCR, the TCRdb table keeps only in-frame clones and is missing some. This table has roughly 130,000 clones, around three quarters appearing once. Specimen: peripheral blood. These receptors were taken from a man over 45 with acute or convalescent COVID-19. Each CDR3 is given with its conserved first and last residue. The D gene is left open where the match is weak. Clone size, where shown, is once, few, many, or a class for clones that have expanded.

>-|TRBV7-8|TRBD1|TRBJ1-2
TGTGCCATTCACAGGGGTTCACCTAACTATGGCTACACCTTC
CAIHRGSPNYGYTF
>-|TRBV7-2|-|TRBJ2-7
TGTGCCAGCAGCTTTAGGCAGGGCACCGAGCAGTACTTC
CASSFRQGTEQYF
>-|TRBV5-4|-|TRBJ2-5
TGTGCCAGCAGCTCGTGGGGACAAACCCAAGAGACCCAGTACTTC
CASSSWGQTQETQYF
>-|TRBV7-9|-|TRBJ2-5
TGTGCCAGCAGCCACCCCAGGGGTTCCCAAGAGACCCAGTACTTC
CASSHPRGSQETQYF
>-|TRBV3-1/TRBV3-2|-|TRBJ2-5
TGTGCCAGCAGCCTAGGGGGGGGGCAAGAGACCCAGTACTTC
CASSLGGGQETQYF
>few|TRBV18|-|TRBJ2-5
TGTGCCAGCTCACTTCGCCCAGGGGGGCAAGAGACCCAGTACTTC
CASSLRPGGQETQYF
>-|TRBV5-6|TRBD2|TRBJ2-7
TGTGCCAGCAGCGGCGGGACTAGCGGGACCTACGAGCAGTACTTC
CASSGGTSGTYEQYF
>few|TRBV5-1|-|TRBJ2-3
TGCGCCAGCAGCTTAGGGGCCAGCACAGATACGCAGTATTTT
CASSLGASTDTQYF
>-|TRBV2|-|TRBJ2-5
TGTGCCAGCAGTGGGACTGCTGAGACCCAGTACTTC
CASSGTAETQYF
>-|TRBV20-1|-|TRBJ2-4
TGCAGTGCCCCACAGGGAAACATTCAGTACTTC
CSAPQGNIQYF
>-|TRBV24-1|-|TRBJ1-1
TGTGCCACCAGTGATGGGGGCCTCACTGAAGCTTTCTTT
CATSDGGLTEAFF
>-|TRBV13|TRBD1|TRBJ2-1
TGTGCCAGCAGCTTAAGGGACAGGGGGGCCCTCTACTCTTCCTACAATGAGCAGTTCTTC
CASSLRDRGALYSSYNEQFF
>-|TRBV19|TRBD2|TRBJ2-3
TGTGCCAGTAGTATAAGGGGGACTAGGGGTGGGGATACGCAGTATTTT
CASSIRGTRGGDTQYF
>once|TRBV18|-|TRBJ1-3
TGTGCCAGCTCACCCAGGCAGGGTGGTGGAAACACCATATATTTT
CASSPRQGGGNTIYF
>-|TRBV5-1|TRBD1|TRBJ2-1
TGCGCCAGCAGCTTTCGGGCAGGGGGCTCCTACAATGAGCAGTTCTTC
CASSFRAGGSYNEQFF
>-|TRBV6-5|TRBD1|TRBJ2-2
TGTGCCAGCAAACGGACAGGGCCAACCGGGGAGCTGTTTTTT
CASKRTGPTGELFF
>-|TRBV13|-|TRBJ1-4
TGTGCCAGCAGCCGGCTAGCGGAACAGGGAGGGGGGGAACTGTTTTTT
CASSRLAEQGGGELFF
>-|TRBV13|TRBD1|TRBJ1-1
TGTGCCAGCAGCAAGGACAGGGCAAACACTGAAGCTTTCTTT
CASSKDRANTEAFF
>-|TRBV7-6|-|TRBJ2-1
TGTGCCAGCAGCTTGCTAGCCCCCCCCTACAATGAGCAGTTCTTC
CASSLLAPPYNEQFF
>few|TRBV9|-|TRBJ2-1
TGTGCCAGCAGCGTAGGAGTAACCAATGAGCAGTTCTTC
CASSVGVTNEQFF
>-|TRBV23-1|-|TRBJ1-1
TGCGCCAGCAGTCAATTGTATCTGAACACTGAAGCTTTCTTT
CASSQLYLNTEAFF
>-|TRBV2|-|TRBJ1-1
TGTGCCAGCAACAGGAGGAACACTGAAGCTTTCTTT
CASNRRNTEAFF
>once|TRBV4-1|TRBD2|TRBJ2-1
TGCGCCAGCAGCCCGACTAGCGGGGCCGCGAGGAATGAGCAGTTCTTC
CASSPTSGAARNEQFF
>-|TRBV19|TRBD1|TRBJ1-2
TGTGCCAGTAGTATTGGTCAGGGGGCCTATGGCTACACCTTC
CASSIGQGAYGYTF
>-|TRBV5-1|-|TRBJ1-4
TGCGCCAGCAGCTTGGGTTGGGGGCTGGAGGAAAAACTGTTTTTT
CASSLGWGLEEKLFF
>-|TRBV5-1|TRBD2|TRBJ2-1
TGCGCCAGCAGGAGCGGGACTAGCGTCTACAATGAGCAGTTCTTC
CASRSGTSVYNEQFF
>few|TRBV2|-|TRBJ1-3
TGTGCCAGCAGAGCTCACGGCTCTGGAAACACCATATATTTT
CASRAHGSGNTIYF
>-|TRBV18|TRBD1|TRBJ1-2
TGTGCCAGCTCACCCTCGGGACAGGGCGACTATGGCTACACCTTC
CASSPSGQGDYGYTF
>-|TRBV29-1|-|TRBJ1-2
TGCAGCGTCCACAGGGCGCGTGGCTACACCTTC
CSVHRARGYTF
>-|TRBV12-3/TRBV12-4|-|TRBJ2-3
TGTGCCAGCAAGTACGGGGACACAGATACGCAGTATTTT
CASKYGDTDTQYF
>once|TRBV5-8|TRBD2|TRBJ2-3
TGTGCCAGCAGCTTGGTAGGGGCGCGGGGGGCCACAGATACGCAGTATTTT
CASSLVGARGATDTQYF
>-|TRBV15|-|TRBJ1-5
TGTGCCACCAGCAGAGTTGGCGGCAGCATGGGTCAGCCCCAGCATTTT
CATSRVGGSMGQPQHF
>-|TRBV19|-|TRBJ1-1
TGTGCCAGTAGTACAGGTCCCCAAACTGAAGCTTTCTTT
CASSTGPQTEAFF
>-|TRBV10-3|-|TRBJ1-2
TGTGCCAATCAGGATCCGGAAAACTATGGCTACACCTTC
CANQDPENYGYTF
>-|TRBV5-1|TRBD1|TRBJ1-1
TGCGCCAGCAGCTCCTATTCCGGGACAGGGGGAGGGGGCACTGAAGCTTTCTTT
CASSSYSGTGGGGTEAFF
>-|TRBV28|TRBD1|TRBJ1-1
TGTGCCAGCAGTGCGCTGGGAGGACAGGGGGACACTGAAGCTTTCTTT
CASSALGGQGDTEAFF
>-|TRBV28|-|TRBJ1-1
TGTGCCAGCAGTTTACGCGCTTTCACTGAAGCTTTCTTT
CASSLRAFTEAFF